Listed below are T cell receptor beta chains from one sample, sequenced in a study of identical twins. TCRdb reprocessed the 5' RACE reads via MiXCR and lists one record per CDR3 protein. The sample holds more than 250,000 distinct CDR3 sequences, more than 6.5% seen once. In addition, the sample was reused for a study of yellow fever vaccine responses in identical twins.

The sample was memory (CD45RO+) T cells sorted from blood. These receptors originate from a woman in her late teens or twenties in good health. Both conserved end residues are part of each CDR3. The D gene is left open where the match is weak. Expanded clones get a size class; other rows say once, few or many, or leave the size out.

j_gene: TRBJ2-3
v_gene: TRBV7-9
abundance: many
len: 15
d_gene: -
CDR3aa: CASSSPFLRADTQYF
CDR3nt: TGTGCCAGCAGCTCCCCCTTCTTACGGGCAGATACGCAGTATTTT

j_gene: TRBJ1-6
v_gene: TRBV24-1
abundance: many
len: 15
d_gene: TRBD1
CDR3aa: CATSDGQGANSPLHF
CDR3nt: TGTGCCACCAGTGACGGACAGGGGGCTAATTCACCCCTCCACTTT

j_gene: TRBJ2-5
v_gene: TRBV24-1
abundance: many
len: 16
d_gene: -
CDR3aa: CATSDLQTGERETQYF
CDR3nt: TGTGCCACCAGTGATTTGCAAACCGGGGAAAGGGAGACCCAGTACTTC

j_gene: TRBJ1-1
v_gene: TRBV6-1
abundance: many
len: 14
d_gene: -
CDR3aa: CASRSIGMNTEAFF
CDR3nt: TGTGCCAGCAGGTCTATAGGGATGAACACTGAAGCTTTCTTT

j_gene: TRBJ2-1
v_gene: TRBV2
abundance: many
len: 14
d_gene: -
CDR3aa: CASTPGYRWSGQFF
CDR3nt: TGTGCCAGCACGCCCGGGTACAGGTGGAGTGGGCAGTTCTTC

j_gene: TRBJ1-2
v_gene: TRBV2
abundance: -
len: 13
d_gene: -
CDR3aa: CASSEAGASGYTF
CDR3nt: TGTGCCAGCAGTGAAGCGGGCGCCTCTGGCTACACCTTC

j_gene: TRBJ2-3
v_gene: TRBV6-2/TRBV6-3
abundance: many
len: 13
d_gene: -
CDR3aa: CASSYTSTDTQYF
CDR3nt: TGTGCCAGCAGTTACACAAGCACAGATACGCAGTATTTT

j_gene: TRBJ2-1
v_gene: TRBV18
abundance: few
len: 14
d_gene: -
CDR3aa: CASSPPPYTGEQFF
CDR3nt: TGTGCCAGCTCACCACCGCCCTACACGGGCGAGCAGTTCTTC

j_gene: TRBJ2-7
v_gene: TRBV4-1
abundance: many
len: 16
d_gene: -
CDR3aa: CASSQDYRVSSYEQYF
CDR3nt: TGCGCCAGCAGCCAAGATTACCGGGTTTCCTCCTACGAGCAGTACTTC

j_gene: TRBJ2-1
v_gene: TRBV11-2
abundance: -
len: 18
d_gene: TRBD2
CDR3aa: CASSPRSSGSTYYNEQFF
CDR3nt: TGTGCCAGCAGCCCCCGGTCTAGCGGGAGCACCTACTACAATGAGCAGTTCTTC

j_gene: TRBJ2-1
v_gene: TRBV9
abundance: -
len: 15
d_gene: -
CDR3aa: CASSVTGMDRREQFF
CDR3nt: TGTGCCAGCAGCGTAACCGGGATGGACCGTCGTGAGCAGTTCTTC

j_gene: TRBJ1-5
v_gene: TRBV3-1
abundance: many
len: 14
d_gene: -
CDR3aa: CASSQATLDQPQHF
CDR3nt: TGTGCCAGCAGCCAAGCAACTTTGGATCAGCCCCAGCATTTT

j_gene: TRBJ2-4
v_gene: TRBV6-1
abundance: few
len: 14
d_gene: TRBD1
CDR3aa: CASSRGPEENIQYF
CDR3nt: TGTGCCAGCAGCAGGGGGCCGGAGGAAAACATTCAGTACTTC

j_gene: TRBJ2-2
v_gene: TRBV5-1
abundance: -
len: 12
d_gene: -
CDR3aa: CASSSQMAELFF
CDR3nt: TGCGCCAGCAGCTCCCAGATGGCGGAGCTGTTTTTT

j_gene: TRBJ2-2
v_gene: TRBV24-1
abundance: few
len: 17
d_gene: -
CDR3aa: CATSTRQRPFNTGELFF
CDR3nt: TGTGCCACCAGTACCCGACAGAGGCCTTTTAACACCGGGGAGCTGTTTTTT

j_gene: TRBJ2-1
v_gene: TRBV12-2
abundance: few
len: 17
d_gene: -
CDR3aa: CASRLWGPRYSYNEQFF
CDR3nt: TGTGCAAGTCGCTTATGGGGACCTCGATACTCCTACAATGAGCAGTTCTTC

j_gene: TRBJ1-2
v_gene: TRBV18
abundance: few
len: 12
d_gene: -
CDR3aa: CASSQTDYGYTF
CDR3nt: TGTGCCAGCTCTCAGACGGACTATGGCTACACCTTC

j_gene: TRBJ2-5
v_gene: TRBV27
abundance: -
len: 17
d_gene: TRBD2
CDR3aa: CASSYLPTSGRRETQYF
CDR3nt: TGTGCCAGCAGCTACCTTCCAACTAGCGGGAGAAGGGAGACCCAGTACTTC

j_gene: TRBJ2-5
v_gene: TRBV28
abundance: many
len: 15
d_gene: -
CDR3aa: CASSPIQQHQETQYF
CDR3nt: TGTGCCAGCAGCCCAATACAGCAACACCAAGAGACCCAGTACTTC

j_gene: TRBJ2-2
v_gene: TRBV28
abundance: many
len: 14
d_gene: -
CDR3aa: CASSSSDLTGELFF
CDR3nt: TGTGCCAGCAGTTCCTCGGACTTAACCGGGGAGCTGTTTTTT

j_gene: TRBJ1-4
v_gene: TRBV6-5
abundance: few
len: 14
d_gene: -
CDR3aa: CASSQTGGTEKLFF
CDR3nt: TGTGCCAGCAGTCAGACAGGCGGAACTGAAAAACTGTTTTTT

j_gene: TRBJ1-2
v_gene: TRBV5-5
abundance: few
len: 15
d_gene: -
CDR3aa: CASSLSEGRTGGYTF
CDR3nt: TGTGCCAGCAGCCTCTCCGAGGGACGGACGGGGGGCTACACCTTC

j_gene: TRBJ2-2
v_gene: TRBV10-3
abundance: few
len: 17
d_gene: TRBD2
CDR3aa: CAISAGTSLGGTGELFF
CDR3nt: TGTGCCATCAGTGCCGGGACTAGCCTAGGGGGGACCGGGGAGCTGTTTTTT

j_gene: TRBJ2-6
v_gene: TRBV10-3
abundance: -
len: 18
d_gene: -
CDR3aa: CAISESRGISTGANVLTF
CDR3nt: TGTGCCATCAGTGAGTCTAGAGGGATTTCTACTGGGGCCAACGTCCTGACTTTC

j_gene: TRBJ2-7
v_gene: TRBV14
abundance: -
len: 16
d_gene: TRBD1
CDR3aa: CASSQDWDRGRYEQYF
CDR3nt: TGTGCCAGCAGCCAAGATTGGGACAGGGGGCGTTACGAGCAGTACTTC

j_gene: TRBJ2-1
v_gene: TRBV6-5
abundance: few
len: 15
d_gene: -
CDR3aa: CASSYAVGFINEQFF
CDR3nt: TGTGCCAGCAGTTACGCTGTGGGGTTTATCAATGAGCAGTTCTTC

j_gene: TRBJ1-2
v_gene: TRBV7-8
abundance: many
len: 14
d_gene: TRBD1
CDR3aa: CASSPGQGAYGYTF
CDR3nt: TGTGCCAGCAGCCCGGGACAGGGGGCATATGGCTACACCTTC

j_gene: TRBJ1-1
v_gene: TRBV7-9
abundance: many
len: 14
d_gene: -
CDR3aa: CASSPRTANTEAFF
CDR3nt: TGTGCCAGCAGCCCTCGGACAGCGAACACTGAAGCTTTCTTT

j_gene: TRBJ1-4
v_gene: TRBV4-2
abundance: many
len: 15
d_gene: -
CDR3aa: CASSQGYGVVGKLFF
CDR3nt: TGTGCCAGCAGCCAAGGGTATGGAGTCGTCGGAAAACTGTTTTTT

j_gene: TRBJ2-1
v_gene: TRBV9
abundance: -
len: 15
d_gene: TRBD2
CDR3aa: CASSVATSGFYEQFF
CDR3nt: TGTGCCAGCAGCGTAGCGACTAGCGGGTTCTATGAGCAGTTCTTC

j_gene: TRBJ2-3
v_gene: TRBV20-1
abundance: few
len: 16
d_gene: -
CDR3aa: CSARNPSREPTDTQYF
CDR3nt: TGCAGTGCTAGAAACCCCTCTCGGGAGCCCACAGATACGCAGTATTTT

j_gene: TRBJ2-3
v_gene: TRBV11-1
abundance: many
len: 18
d_gene: TRBD2
CDR3aa: CASSLGGPAGGRTDTQYF
CDR3nt: TGTGCCAGCAGCTTAGGGGGACCAGCGGGGGGTCGCACAGATACGCAGTATTTT

j_gene: TRBJ2-2
v_gene: TRBV6-2/TRBV6-3
abundance: few
len: 17
d_gene: TRBD2
CDR3aa: CASSLALGLARTGELFF
CDR3nt: TGTGCCAGCAGTCTAGCCCTCGGACTAGCCCGTACCGGGGAGCTGTTTTTT

j_gene: TRBJ2-3
v_gene: TRBV5-1
abundance: many
len: 15
d_gene: TRBD2
CDR3aa: CASRTSGGDSDTQYF
CDR3nt: TGCGCCAGCAGGACTAGCGGGGGGGATTCAGATACGCAGTATTTT

j_gene: TRBJ2-7
v_gene: TRBV7-2
abundance: many
len: 16
d_gene: -
CDR3aa: CASSLGYWGASYEQYF
CDR3nt: TGTGCCAGCAGCTTAGGTTATTGGGGGGCATCCTACGAGCAGTACTTC

j_gene: TRBJ1-4
v_gene: TRBV14
abundance: few
len: 15
d_gene: -
CDR3aa: CASSRLQGSNEKLFF
CDR3nt: TGTGCCAGCAGCCGCCTACAGGGCTCTAATGAAAAACTGTTTTTT

j_gene: TRBJ1-1
v_gene: TRBV19
abundance: -
len: 14
d_gene: TRBD1
CDR3aa: CASTRNPRGPEAFF
CDR3nt: TGTGCCAGTACTCGTAACCCCAGGGGGCCTGAAGCTTTCTTT

j_gene: TRBJ2-4
v_gene: TRBV7-3
abundance: many
len: 14
d_gene: -
CDR3aa: CASSLGAELDIQYF
CDR3nt: TGTGCCAGCAGCTTAGGGGCCGAGCTTGACATTCAGTACTTC

j_gene: TRBJ2-7
v_gene: TRBV6-5
abundance: -
len: 15
d_gene: TRBD2
CDR3aa: CASSYEVGGQGEQYF
CDR3nt: TGTGCCAGCAGTTACGAGGTGGGAGGGCAGGGCGAGCAGTACTTC

j_gene: TRBJ1-2
v_gene: TRBV5-1
abundance: few
len: 16
d_gene: TRBD1
CDR3aa: CASRLDIQGAVRSYTF
CDR3nt: TGCGCCAGCAGGCTTGATATACAGGGGGCCGTTAGAAGCTACACCTTC

j_gene: TRBJ2-1
v_gene: TRBV6-8
abundance: -
len: 19
d_gene: -
CDR3aa: CASGLRGPRLGLALNEQFF
CDR3nt: TGTGCCAGCGGTTTAAGGGGGCCAAGGCTTGGACTAGCTTTGAATGAGCAGTTCTTC

j_gene: TRBJ2-7
v_gene: TRBV3-1
abundance: -
len: 13
d_gene: -
CDR3aa: CASSSRATYEQYF
CDR3nt: TGTGCCAGCAGCTCCCGGGCCACCTACGAGCAGTACTTC

j_gene: TRBJ2-3
v_gene: TRBV18
abundance: many
len: 16
d_gene: -
CDR3aa: CASSLTGSASPDTQYF
CDR3nt: TGTGCCAGCTCACTAACAGGGTCCGCGTCCCCGGATACGCAGTATTTT

j_gene: TRBJ2-1
v_gene: TRBV29-1
abundance: many
len: 12
d_gene: -
CDR3aa: CSVEGSGTEQFF
CDR3nt: TGCAGCGTTGAAGGGTCCGGGACGGAGCAGTTCTTC

j_gene: TRBJ2-2
v_gene: TRBV5-1
abundance: many
len: 15
d_gene: TRBD2
CDR3aa: CASSSPGLETGELFF
CDR3nt: TGCGCCAGCAGCTCCCCGGGACTAGAGACCGGGGAGCTGTTTTTT

j_gene: TRBJ2-7
v_gene: TRBV20-1
abundance: many
len: 12
d_gene: -
CDR3aa: CSARDGSYEQYF
CDR3nt: TGCAGTGCTAGAGATGGGTCCTACGAGCAGTACTTC

j_gene: TRBJ2-5
v_gene: TRBV4-1
abundance: many
len: 14
d_gene: -
CDR3aa: CASSQSGGQETQYF
CDR3nt: TGCGCCAGCAGCCAAAGTGGGGGCCAAGAGACCCAGTACTTC